These T cell receptor beta chains were read from a single sample in a study of shared clonotypes between healthy human individuals. Clones were read by immunoSEQ multiplex PCR, and TCRdb kept only the in-frame ones, dropping some. The data contain millions of clones, just over 90% of them singletons. The specimen was naive CD4+ T cells from PBMCs. These receptors all come from a man younger than 35 in good health. Some clones in this sample may be carry-over from other donors' samples. The CDR3 runs from the conserved cysteine through the conserved F or W. The D gene is left open where the match is weak.

TRBD2,TRBV30,TRBJ2-3,TGTGCTCGGACTAGCGGGAGTCTGTCAGATACGCAGTATTTT,CARTSGSLSDTQYF
NA,TRBV5-4,TRBJ2-2,TGTGCCAGCAGCTTGGCGGCGGTGAACACCGGGGAGCTGTTTTTT,CASSLAAVNTGELFF
NA,TRBV20-1,TRBJ1-1,TGCAGTGCTAGTTTGAGCACTGAAGCTTTCTTT,CSASLSTEAFF
NA,TRBV5-1,TRBJ1-1,TGCGCCAGCAGCAGGACAGTAGGGGTTGGAGGGACTGAAGCTTTCTTT,CASSRTVGVGGTEAFF
TRBD1,TRBV7-2,TRBJ1-5,TGTGCCAGCAGCTTAGGACAGGGGGCGGGTTGGCCCCAGCATTTT,CASSLGQGAGWPQHF
TRBD1,TRBV29-1,TRBJ1-2,TGCAGCGTTTCGACAGGGGGTATGAATGGCTACACCTTC,CSVSTGGMNGYTF
NA,TRBV2,TRBJ2-5,TGTGCCAGCATCACCCCGCGGGCTCAGCCCGGGAAAGAGACCCAGTACTTC,CASITPRAQPGKETQYF
TRBD2,TRBV5-1,TRBJ2-1,TGCGCCAGCAGCTTTTCTAGCGGGAGCGCAGTTGAGCAGTTCTTC,CASSFSSGSAVEQFF
TRBD1,TRBV9,TRBJ1-4,TGTGCCAGCAGCGTAGGAGGCAGGGGGACTAATGAAAAACTGTTTTTT,CASSVGGRGTNEKLFF
NA,TRBV19,TRBJ1-2,TGTGCCAGTACCACGTACTTTGAACAGGGCCTCTATGGCTACACCTTC,CASTTYFEQGLYGYTF